This is a list of T cell receptor beta chains from one sample in a study of CD8 T cells in Susac syndrome. In TCRdb, the immunoSEQ multiplex PCR reads were re-called with MiXCR into one record per CDR3 protein. The data hold about 180,000 distinct CDR3 sequences, with about 95% observed a single time. The material sequenced was CD8+ T cells from PBMCs. These receptors originate from a human donor with multiple sclerosis. Both conserved end residues are part of each CDR3. The order of the fields is J gene, clone size, D gene, V gene, CDR3 DNA, CDR3 protein. D genes are given only for firm matches. Part of the rows lack a size; the others show once, few, many or a class for expanded clones.

>TRBJ1-2|.|.|TRBV12-3/TRBV12-4
TGTGCCAGCAGTCAACCGGGACTTAAGGACTATGGCTACACCTTC
CASSQPGLKDYGYTF
>TRBJ2-1|.|TRBD2|TRBV27
TGTGCCAGCAGTTGGGGGGGTGCGAGTGAGCAGTTCTTC
CASSWGGASEQFF
>TRBJ2-7|once|.|TRBV9
TGTGCCAGCAGCCCCTCCGGGACCGCCGCCTACGAGCAGTACTTC
CASSPSGTAAYEQYF
>TRBJ2-3|.|TRBD2|TRBV14
TGTGCCAGCAGCCGTTGGACTAGCGGTACAGATACGCAGTATTTT
CASSRWTSGTDTQYF
>TRBJ2-1|.|.|TRBV12-3/TRBV12-4
TGTGCCAGCAGTTTGATCGGGGGGCCCTACAATGAGCAGTTCTTC
CASSLIGGPYNEQFF
>TRBJ2-7|.|TRBD1|TRBV6-1
TGTGCCAGCAGTGGGCCGGGACAGGGAAGGGGTAGTTACGAGCAGTACTTC
CASSGPGQGRGSYEQYF
>TRBJ2-2|.|.|TRBV9
TGTGCCAGCAATACCAATCCCCTAGAGCTGTTTTTT
CASNTNPLELFF
>TRBJ2-7|once|.|TRBV23-1
TGCGCCAGCAGTCGTAGGGTCGGATACGAGCAGTACTTC
CASSRRVGYEQYF
>TRBJ2-3|.|TRBD1|TRBV6-6
TGTGCCAGCAGCTCTCAGGGGGTTAGCACAGATACGCAGTATTTT
CASSSQGVSTDTQYF
>TRBJ2-3|.|TRBD1|TRBV28
TGTGCCAGCAGTGAGACAGGGCGCACAGATACGCAGTATTTT
CASSETGRTDTQYF
>TRBJ1-2|.|.|TRBV20-1
TGCAGTGCGAGACGCGACAACAGCTACACCTTC
CSARRDNSYTF
>TRBJ2-7|.|.|TRBV30
TGTGCCTGGAGTGTAGGCGAAAGCTCCTACGAGCAGTACTTC
CAWSVGESSYEQYF
>TRBJ2-2|.|TRBD2|TRBV7-2
TGTGCCAGCACCGGACTAGCGGGAGGTTACTCCTCCGGGGAGCTGTTTTTT
CASTGLAGGYSSGELFF
>TRBJ1-5|.|.|TRBV29-1
TGCAGCGTTCCCCTGGAGACACCCATATACAGCAATCAGCCCCAGCATTTT
CSVPLETPIYSNQPQHF
>TRBJ2-5|.|TRBD1|TRBV12-3/TRBV12-4
TGTGCCAGCAGCTCCTGGACAGGGTTCGGAGAGACCCAGTACTTC
CASSSWTGFGETQYF
>TRBJ2-2|.|.|TRBV4-2
TGTGCCAGCAGGGGCCCGACCCCGGAGCTGTTTTTT
CASRGPTPELFF
>TRBJ1-2|.|.|TRBV28
TGTGCCAGCAGTCTCCAGGGGACTGGCTACACCTTC
CASSLQGTGYTF
>TRBJ1-1|once|TRBD1|TRBV7-9
TGTGCCAGCAGCCCCCGGGGACAGGGTTGGAAAGCTTTCTTT
CASSPRGQGWKAFF
>TRBJ2-5|.|.|TRBV4-1
TGCGCCAGCAGCTCGGGGCAGGCATCGAGGGCCCAGTACTTC
CASSSGQASRAQYF
>TRBJ1-2|.|.|TRBV12-5
TGTGCTAGTGGTTGGGGGGGACATTTCGGCGATGGCTACACCTTC
CASGWGGHFGDGYTF
>TRBJ2-7|.|.|TRBV20-1
TGCAGTGCTGCCGCGGACCTAGACTACGAGCAGTACTTC
CSAAADLDYEQYF
>TRBJ2-7|.|TRBD1|TRBV3-1
TGTGCCAGCAGCCCAGGGACAGGGGGCGGCTACGAGCAGTACTTC
CASSPGTGGGYEQYF
>TRBJ1-5|.|.|TRBV15
TGTGCCACCACCCTGGGACTGTATAGCAATCAGCCCCAGCATTTT
CATTLGLYSNQPQHF
>TRBJ1-5|.|TRBD1|TRBV7-9
TGTGCCAGCAGCTTAGAGACAGGGGATCAGCCCCAGCATTTT
CASSLETGDQPQHF
>TRBJ2-7|.|TRBD2|TRBV12-3/TRBV12-4
TGTGCCAGCAGTCTAGCGGGACTAGCGGGAACCTACGAGCAGTACTTC
CASSLAGLAGTYEQYF
>TRBJ2-5|.|TRBD1|TRBV10-3
TGTGCCATCAGTGACGAGGACAGGGGGGAGACCCAGTACTTC
CAISDEDRGETQYF
>TRBJ2-7|once|.|TRBV20-1
TGCAGTGCTCGGATGACTAGCTACGAGCAGTACTTC
CSARMTSYEQYF
>TRBJ2-7|.|.|TRBV3-1
TGTGCCAGCAGACTGGGGACCGCCGGCGAGCAGTACTTC
CASRLGTAGEQYF
>TRBJ2-7|few|.|TRBV27
TGTGCCAGCAGTACCGGGTCCTACGAGCAGTACTTC
CASSTGSYEQYF
>TRBJ2-7|.|.|TRBV4-1
TGCGCCAGCAGCCAAGATCGGTTATCAGGTTACGAGCAGTACTTC
CASSQDRLSGYEQYF
>TRBJ2-1|.|.|TRBV20-1
TGCAGTGCTAGGAAGGACTACAATGAGCAGTTCTTC
CSARKDYNEQFF